Listed below are T cell receptor beta chains from one sample, sequenced in a study of shared T cell receptors in the human thymus. Profiled with immunoSEQ multiplex PCR; TCRdb holds only in-frame clones, not every one. This table holds about 730,000 clones, approximately 85% found once. Another study also made use of these data, one on human thymus T cells.

Source material: thymocytes. The receptors here all came from a girl less than two years old with a congenital heart defect. Both conserved end residues are part of each CDR3. The order of the fields is clone size, V gene, D gene, J gene, CDR3 DNA, CDR3 protein. D genes are given only for firm matches. Only part of the rows carry a size: once, few, many, or a class if the clone is expanded.

NA,TRBV29-1,TRBD1,TRBJ1-1,TGCAGCGTTCCGGGACAGGGGTCCTTTCCTTTCTTT,CSVPGQGSFPFF
NA,TRBV7-2,NA,TRBJ1-1,TGTGCCAGCAGCCCCCAGGTGGAAGCTTTCTTT,CASSPQVEAFF
NA,TRBV2,NA,TRBJ2-7,TGTGCCAGCAGTGACGAAGAAACGAGCTCCTACGAGCAGTACTTC,CASSDEETSSYEQYF
NA,TRBV28,TRBD1,TRBJ1-4,TGTGCCACAGGACAGGGCTATGCAACTAATGAAAAACTGTTTTTT,CATGQGYATNEKLFF
NA,TRBV2,TRBD2,TRBJ2-5,TGTGCCAGCAGCACTCCTTTGACTAGCGGGGTTAAAGAGACCCAGTACTTC,CASSTPLTSGVKETQYF
NA,TRBV4-1,TRBD1,TRBJ1-1,TGCGCCAGCAGCCAAGTGGGACAGAAACTCATGAACACTGAAGCTTTCTTT,CASSQVGQKLMNTEAFF
NA,TRBV11-2,NA,TRBJ1-2,TGTGCCAGCAGATACCGATCCGGGGGACCTACTAACTATGGCTACACCTTC,CASRYRSGGPTNYGYTF
few,TRBV5-1,NA,TRBJ2-3,TGCGCCAGCAGCTTGTGGGCCATTAAGGTCGGAGATACGCAGTATTTT,CASSLWAIKVGDTQYF
NA,TRBV20-1,TRBD1,TRBJ1-1,TGCAGGGGACAGGGCACTGAAGCTTTCTTT,CRGQGTEAFF
NA,TRBV5-8,TRBD1,TRBJ1-1,TGTGCCAGCAGCCCGGCGGACAGGGAGGACACTGAAGCTTTCTTT,CASSPADREDTEAFF
NA,TRBV9,TRBD1,TRBJ1-2,TGTGCCAGCAGCGACGACCCGGGACAGGCGTGTGGCTACACCTTC,CASSDDPGQACGYTF
NA,TRBV15,TRBD1,TRBJ1-2,TGTGCCACCAGCTCCCCGAGGGGGCATTCCGTCCAATATGGCTACACCTTC,CATSSPRGHSVQYGYTF
NA,TRBV19,NA,TRBJ1-1,TGTGCCAGTAAACCGGACGGACAGAACACTGAAGCTTTCTTT,CASKPDGQNTEAFF
NA,TRBV7-9,NA,TRBJ1-3,TGTGCCAGCAGACGGGAGTCTGGAAACACCATATATTTT,CASRRESGNTIYF
NA,TRBV6-5,NA,TRBJ2-1,TGTGCCAGCGGACTCCTCAATGAGCAGTTCTTC,CASGLLNEQFF
NA,TRBV19,NA,TRBJ2-3,TGTGCCAGTAGTAGGGAATGGACACTGGGATCCACAGATACGCAGTATTTT,CASSREWTLGSTDTQYF
NA,TRBV5-1,TRBD2,TRBJ2-7,TGCGCCAGCAGCCCTAGCGGGTTGTCAGGGCTAAACTACGAGCAGTACTTC,CASSPSGLSGLNYEQYF
NA,TRBV5-8,NA,TRBJ2-3,TGTGCCAGCAGCCGTCCCTCGACTTGGGGAGCGCAGTATTTT,CASSRPSTWGAQYF
NA,TRBV4-1,TRBD1,TRBJ1-2,TGCGCCAGCAGCCAAGACCTTAGGGACAGGGGCACTTCAGGCTATGGCTACACCTTC,CASSQDLRDRGTSGYGYTF
NA,TRBV27,TRBD1,TRBJ2-1,TGTGCCAGCAGTTTACCCGCACCGACAGGGAACTACAATGAGCAGTTCTTC,CASSLPAPTGNYNEQFF
NA,TRBV28,NA,TRBJ2-2,TGTGCCAGCAGTGACGACAGTCAGAACACCGGGGAGCTGTTTTTT,CASSDDSQNTGELFF
few,TRBV28,TRBD2,TRBJ2-3,TGTGCCAGCAGTTCCCCTAGCGGGGGGGATACGCAGTATTTT,CASSSPSGGDTQYF
NA,TRBV14,NA,TRBJ2-7,TGTGCCAGCAGCCAAGTGGGACAACACGAGCAGTACTTC,CASSQVGQHEQYF
NA,TRBV4-1,NA,TRBJ1-4,TGCGCCAGCAGCCACGACCAGGGGCCCATGGATGAAAAACTGTTTTTT,CASSHDQGPMDEKLFF
NA,TRBV2,NA,TRBJ1-4,TGTGCCAGCAGTCCGAAGACACCGTTTAATGAAAAACTGTTTTTT,CASSPKTPFNEKLFF
once,TRBV10-2,NA,TRBJ1-3,TGCGCCAGCAGGAGGGAGGGTCGTAGGTCTGGAAACACCATATATTTT,CASRREGRRSGNTIYF
once,TRBV28,TRBD1,TRBJ2-1,TGTGCCAGCAGAGGACAGGGGGCGGGGCGGGGGGACGTTTACAATGAGCAGTTCTTC,CASRGQGAGRGDVYNEQFF
NA,TRBV27,TRBD1,TRBJ1-6,TGTGCCAGCCGACAGGGCTACGATTCACCCCTCCACTTT,CASRQGYDSPLHF
NA,TRBV7-2,NA,TRBJ2-5,TGTGCCAGCAGCTTAAGGGCGCCGAGGACAGAGAAAGAGACCCAGTACTTC,CASSLRAPRTEKETQYF
NA,TRBV19,TRBD1,TRBJ1-6,TGTGCCAGTAGTAAGCCCCAGACAGGGAGCTCCTATAATTCACCCCTCCACTTT,CASSKPQTGSSYNSPLHF
NA,TRBV15,TRBD1,TRBJ1-5,TGTGCCACCAGCAGAAGCCCTGGACAGGGGACTCAGCCCCAGCATTTT,CATSRSPGQGTQPQHF
NA,TRBV2,NA,TRBJ2-7,TGTGCCAGCGCAACCCGGACTCCGTCCTACGAGCAGTACTTC,CASATRTPSYEQYF
NA,TRBV6-5,TRBD1,TRBJ2-7,TGTGCCAGCAGTTACACTAAAAGGACAGGGTTCCGCGAGCAGTACTTC,CASSYTKRTGFREQYF
once,TRBV5-1,NA,TRBJ2-5,TGCGCCAGCAGCTTGGCCTACCAAGAGACCCAGTACTTC,CASSLAYQETQYF
NA,TRBV10-2,TRBD1,TRBJ1-3,TGCGCCAGCACTCCGGGACAGGGAAACACCATATATTTT,CASTPGQGNTIYF
once,TRBV15,NA,TRBJ1-1,TGTGCCACCAGCAGAGAGGCACACATGAACACTGAAGCTTTCTTT,CATSREAHMNTEAFF
once,TRBV4-3,TRBD1,TRBJ1-2,TGCGCCAGCAGCCAAGATCGGGACAGATTTAACTATGGCTACACCTTC,CASSQDRDRFNYGYTF
once,TRBV5-1,NA,TRBJ2-7,TGCGCCAGCAGCTTGAATATTACAGAAGGACTGCCCTACGAGCAGTACTTC,CASSLNITEGLPYEQYF
NA,TRBV5-3,TRBD1,TRBJ2-2,TGTGCCAGAAGGGCTAGACAGGGTGGGACCGGGGAGCTGTTTTTT,CARRARQGGTGELFF
NA,TRBV19,NA,TRBJ1-5,TGTGCCAGCAAGGCACAGGGTGGGAATCAGCCCCAGCATTTT,CASKAQGGNQPQHF
few,TRBV11-2,NA,TRBJ2-3,TGTGCCAGCAGCTTAGAATTCGCAGTATACACAGATACGCAGTATTTT,CASSLEFAVYTDTQYF
few,TRBV5-1,TRBD2,TRBJ2-1,TGCGCCAGCAGCTTGGCCAAGCGGGGGGCTAACAATGAGCAGTTCTTC,CASSLAKRGANNEQFF
NA,TRBV9,TRBD2,TRBJ2-1,TGTGCCAGCAGCCCCCTAGCGGGGGGTCGTTCTGAGCAGTTCTTC,CASSPLAGGRSEQFF
NA,TRBV5-1,NA,TRBJ1-2,TGCGCCAGCAGCTTGGCAAGGGAGGTCGGCTATGGCTACACCTTC,CASSLAREVGYGYTF
NA,TRBV10-3,TRBD1,TRBJ1-6,TGTGCCATCCAAGGGGACAGGGGTTTATCACCCCTCCACTTT,CAIQGDRGLSPLHF
NA,TRBV20-1,NA,TRBJ1-1,TGCAGTGCCTCCCCGACTTCTGAAGCTTTCTTT,CSASPTSEAFF
NA,TRBV30,NA,TRBJ1-5,TGTGCCTGGACAGGGGATTCTTCTCAGCCCCAGCATTTT,CAWTGDSSQPQHF
NA,TRBV10-2,TRBD2,TRBJ2-5,TGCGCCAGCAGTGAGTCGGACCAGCTAGCGGGGGTTTACCAAGAGACCCAGTACTTC,CASSESDQLAGVYQETQYF
NA,TRBV5-1,TRBD2,TRBJ2-3,TGCGCCAGCAGCTTGATCCTAGCGGAAACAGATACGCAGTATTTT,CASSLILAETDTQYF
NA,TRBV9,TRBD1,TRBJ1-4,TGTGCCAGCAGCCTCCAGGACAGGGGGAGACATGAAAAACTGTTTTTT,CASSLQDRGRHEKLFF
NA,TRBV29-1,TRBD2,TRBJ2-3,TGCAGCGTTGAAGATCGTGGTTTGGTTAGCGGGGGGCAACCAATCACAGATACGCAGTATTTT,CSVEDRGLVSGGQPITDTQYF